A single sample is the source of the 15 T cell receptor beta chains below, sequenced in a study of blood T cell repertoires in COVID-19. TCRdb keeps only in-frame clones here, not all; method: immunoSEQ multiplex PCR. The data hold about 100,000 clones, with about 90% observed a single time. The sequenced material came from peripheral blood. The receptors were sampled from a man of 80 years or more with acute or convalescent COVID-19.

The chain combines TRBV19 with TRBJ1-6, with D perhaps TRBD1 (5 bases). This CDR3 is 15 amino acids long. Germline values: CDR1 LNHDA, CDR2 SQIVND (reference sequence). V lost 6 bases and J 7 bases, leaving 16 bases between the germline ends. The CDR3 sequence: CASSYTGTTNSPLHF. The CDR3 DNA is TGTGCCAGTAGCTATACCGGGACTACCAATTCACCCCTCCACTTT.

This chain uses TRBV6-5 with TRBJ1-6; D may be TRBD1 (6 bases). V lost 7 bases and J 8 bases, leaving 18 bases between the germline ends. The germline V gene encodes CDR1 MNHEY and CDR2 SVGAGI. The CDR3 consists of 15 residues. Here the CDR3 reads CASISVRTADSPLHF. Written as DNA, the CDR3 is TGTGCCAGCATCTCAGTCAGGACAGCCGATTCACCCCTCCACTTT.

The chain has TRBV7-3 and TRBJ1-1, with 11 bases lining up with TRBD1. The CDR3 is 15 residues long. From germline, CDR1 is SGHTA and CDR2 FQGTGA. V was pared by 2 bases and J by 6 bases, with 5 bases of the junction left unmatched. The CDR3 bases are TGTGCCAGCAGCTTATTAGGACAGGGGGCTTCTGAAGCTTTCTTT. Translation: CASSLLGQGASEAFF.

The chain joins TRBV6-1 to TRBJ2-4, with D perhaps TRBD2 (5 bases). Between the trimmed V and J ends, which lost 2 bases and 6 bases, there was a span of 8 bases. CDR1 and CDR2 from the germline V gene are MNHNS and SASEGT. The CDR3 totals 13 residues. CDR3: CASSETRGNIQYF. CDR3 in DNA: TGTGCCAGCAGTGAAACTAGAGGAAACATTCAGTACTTC.

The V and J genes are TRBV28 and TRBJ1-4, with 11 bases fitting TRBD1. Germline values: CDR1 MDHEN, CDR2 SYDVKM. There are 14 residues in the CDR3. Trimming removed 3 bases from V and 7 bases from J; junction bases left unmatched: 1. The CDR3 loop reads CASSLDRGREKLFF. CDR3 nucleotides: TGTGCCAGCAGTTTGGACAGGGGGCGTGAAAAACTGTTTTTT.

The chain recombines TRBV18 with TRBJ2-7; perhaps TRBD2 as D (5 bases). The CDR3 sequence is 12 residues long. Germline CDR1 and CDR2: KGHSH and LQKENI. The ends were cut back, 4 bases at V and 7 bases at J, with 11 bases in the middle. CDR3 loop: CASSRYSGEQYF. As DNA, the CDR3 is TGTGCCAGCTCACGCTACTCGGGAGAGCAGTACTTC.

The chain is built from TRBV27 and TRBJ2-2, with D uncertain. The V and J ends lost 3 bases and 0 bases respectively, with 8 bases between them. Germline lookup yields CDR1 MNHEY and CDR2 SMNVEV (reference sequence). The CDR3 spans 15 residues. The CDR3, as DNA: TGTGCCAGCAGTTTTAGATATCCGAACACCGGGGAGCTGTTTTTT. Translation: CASSFRYPNTGELFF.

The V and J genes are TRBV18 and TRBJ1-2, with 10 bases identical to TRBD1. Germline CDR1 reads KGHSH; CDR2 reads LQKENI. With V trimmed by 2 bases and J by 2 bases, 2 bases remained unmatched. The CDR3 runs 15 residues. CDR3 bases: TGTGCCAGCTCACCATCGACAGGGGGCAACTATGGCTACACCTTC. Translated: CASSPSTGGNYGYTF.

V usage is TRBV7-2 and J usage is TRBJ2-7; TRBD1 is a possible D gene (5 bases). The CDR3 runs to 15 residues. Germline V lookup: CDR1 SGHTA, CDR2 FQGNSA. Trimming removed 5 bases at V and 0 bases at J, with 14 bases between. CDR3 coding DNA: TGTGCCAGCAGCGACCGAACGACAGTCTCCTACGAGCAGTACTTC. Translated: CASSDRTTVSYEQYF. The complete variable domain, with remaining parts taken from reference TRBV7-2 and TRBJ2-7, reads GAGVSQSPSNKVTEKGKDVELRCDPISGHTALYWYRQSLGQGLEFLIYFQGNSAPDKSGLPSDRFSAERTGGSVSTLTIQRTQQEDSAVYLCASSDRTTVSYEQYFGPGTRLTVT.

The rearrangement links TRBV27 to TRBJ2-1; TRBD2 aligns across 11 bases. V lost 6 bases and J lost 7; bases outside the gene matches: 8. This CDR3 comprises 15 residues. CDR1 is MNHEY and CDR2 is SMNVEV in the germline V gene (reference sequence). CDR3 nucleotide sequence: TGTGCCAGCAGGGATTTAGCGGGAGGGAGAAATGAGCAGTTCTTC. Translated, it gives CASRDLAGGRNEQFF.

CDR3 DNA sequence: TGTGCCAGCAGCTTTAGCGGGTGGGAGGCCGGGGAGCTGTTTTTT. Protein product: CASSFSGWEAGELFF. The chain couples TRBV7-2 to TRBJ2-2; TRBD2 aligns across 7 bases. This CDR3 spans 15 amino acids. Per germline, CDR1 SGHTA and CDR2 FQGNSA. V gave up 3 bases and J gave up 6 bases; unmatched junction bases: 7.

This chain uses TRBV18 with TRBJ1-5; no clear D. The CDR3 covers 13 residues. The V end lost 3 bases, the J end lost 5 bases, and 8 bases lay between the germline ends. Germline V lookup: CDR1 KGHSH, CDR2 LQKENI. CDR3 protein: CASSPSFDQPQHF. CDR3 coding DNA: TGTGCCAGCTCACCGAGTTTCGATCAGCCCCAGCATTTT.

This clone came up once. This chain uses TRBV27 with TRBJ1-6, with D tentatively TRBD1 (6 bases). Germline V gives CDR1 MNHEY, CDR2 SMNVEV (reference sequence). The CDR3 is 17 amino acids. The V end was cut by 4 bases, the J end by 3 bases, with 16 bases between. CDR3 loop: CASSSSSGVNYNSPLHF. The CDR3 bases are TGTGCCAGCAGTTCGTCCTCAGGGGTAAACTATAATTCACCCCTCCACTTT.

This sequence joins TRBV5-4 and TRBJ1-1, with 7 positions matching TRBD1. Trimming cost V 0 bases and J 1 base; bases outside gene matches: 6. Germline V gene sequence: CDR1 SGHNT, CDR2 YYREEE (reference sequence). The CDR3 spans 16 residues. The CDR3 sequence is CASSLGGGRTNTEAFF. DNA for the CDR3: TGTGCCAGCAGCTTGGGAGGGGGCCGAACGAACACTGAAGCTTTCTTT.

The CDR3 is CAWRKQKNTEAFF. CDR3 nucleotides: TGTGCCTGGAGGAAACAGAAGAACACTGAAGCTTTCTTT. V and J are TRBV30 and TRBJ1-1, with no clear D. CDR1 GTSNPN and CDR2 SVGIG come from the germline V gene (reference sequence). There are 13 residues in the CDR3. V lost 3 bases, J lost 1 base, and 9 bases lay in between.